This TCR beta chain was identified during a study of long-term antiretroviral therapy in people with HIV. Study results and caveats: The study collected no data on ART adherence, viral resistance or therapy changes.

The CDR3 runs to 15 residues. Between the trimmed V and J ends, which lost 1 base and 6 bases, there was a span of 10 bases. Germline V CDR1 and CDR2: SEHNR, FQNEAQ (reference sequence). Concerning this clone itself: Its matching antigen is unknown.

The assay used was immunoSEQ (version v3.0), run at survey level. Assay: immunoSEQ multiplex PCR; the TCRdb copy retains only in-frame clones and omits some. The repertoire holds 20,000 to 25,000 clones, with about 82% as singletons. The clonotype originates from a man aged 35-49 years with HIV. The chain joins TRBV7-9 to TRBJ1-6; D ambiguous. Sequencing used unsorted PBMCs, obtained 1.6 years after starting antiretroviral therapy. The CDR3 DNA reads TGTGCCAGCAGCTTAGGGCCAGTCATTAATTCACCCCTCCACTTT. It encodes CASSLGPVINSPLHF. Complete variable domain (other parts from reference TRBV7-9 and TRBJ1-6): DTGVSQNPRHKITKRGQNVTFRCDPISEHNRLYWYRQTLGQGPEFLTYFQNEAQLEKSRLLSDRFSAERPKGSFSTLEIQRTEQGDSAMYLCASSLGPVINSPLHFGNGTRLTVT.